The clone carrying this TCR beta chain has a count of ten or more. Antigen unknown. The sample originates from a study of T cells in Graves' hyperthyroidism and ophthalmopathy. Overall study context: Peripheral blood was taken when the disease was first diagnosed, before any treatment began. Regarding the study as a whole: The model predicted ophthalmopathy a median approximately 6.3 months before onset.

Hyperthyroidism was newly diagnosed in patients aged 18 to 65 (duration under 2 months). From 9 to 10 ml of fresh peripheral blood, PBMCs were isolated. This CDR3 has 17 amino acids. V shed 3 bases and J 0 bases; nucleotides not matched to a gene: 12. CDR1 is SGHRS and CDR2 is YFSETQ in the germline V gene. The TCR beta CDR3 regions underwent amplification using RNA transcripts as the source. The HTBI set primed first-round TCR CDR3 RT-PCR. TCRdb recomputed calls from the multiplex PCR reads with MiXCR, one row per CDR3 protein. The sample yields roughly 630,000 distinct CDR3 sequences, around 16% seen once.

V is TRBV5-1 and J is TRBJ2-7; TRBD1 aligns across 7 bases. The TCR originated in a young woman with Graves' hyperthyroidism. The sample comprised blood. This chain's CDR3 is CASSSGEGADLSYEQYF. The CDR3, as DNA: TGCGCCAGCAGCTCGGGTGAGGGGGCTGATCTCTCCTACGAGCAGTACTTC.